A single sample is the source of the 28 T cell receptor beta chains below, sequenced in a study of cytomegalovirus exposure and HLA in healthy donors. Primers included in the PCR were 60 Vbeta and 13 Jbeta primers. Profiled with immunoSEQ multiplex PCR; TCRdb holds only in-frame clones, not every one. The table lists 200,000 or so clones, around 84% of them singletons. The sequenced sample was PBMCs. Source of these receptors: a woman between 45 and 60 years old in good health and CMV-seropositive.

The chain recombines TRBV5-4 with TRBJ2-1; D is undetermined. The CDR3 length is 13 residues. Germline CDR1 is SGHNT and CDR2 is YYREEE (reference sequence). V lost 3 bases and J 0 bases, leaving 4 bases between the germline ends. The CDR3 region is CASSSSSYNEQFF. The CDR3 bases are TGTGCCAGCAGCTCGAGCTCCTACAATGAGCAGTTCTTC.

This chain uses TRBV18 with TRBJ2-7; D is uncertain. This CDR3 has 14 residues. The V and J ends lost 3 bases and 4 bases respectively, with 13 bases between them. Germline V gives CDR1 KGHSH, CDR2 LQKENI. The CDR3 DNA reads TGTGCCAGCTCACCCGCATCAGGTTCGTACGAGCAGTACTTC. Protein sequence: CASSPASGSYEQYF.

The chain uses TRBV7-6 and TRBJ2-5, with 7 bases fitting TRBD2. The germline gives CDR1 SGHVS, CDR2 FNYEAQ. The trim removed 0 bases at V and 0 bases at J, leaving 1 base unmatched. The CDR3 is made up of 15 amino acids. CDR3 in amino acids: CASSLAGGYQETQYF. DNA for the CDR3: TGTGCCAGCAGCTTAGCGGGGGGGTACCAAGAGACCCAGTACTTC. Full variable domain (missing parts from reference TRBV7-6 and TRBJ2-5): GAGVSQSPRYKVTKRGQDVALRCDPISGHVSLYWYRQALGQGPEFLTYFNYEAQQDKSGLPNDRFSAERPEGSISTLTIQRTEQRDSAMYRCASSLAGGYQETQYFGPGTRLLVL.

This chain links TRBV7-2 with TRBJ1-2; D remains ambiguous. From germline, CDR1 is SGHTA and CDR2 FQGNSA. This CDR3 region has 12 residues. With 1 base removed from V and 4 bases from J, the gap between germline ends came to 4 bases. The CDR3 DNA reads TGTGCCAGCAGCTTAGGAGGCTATGGCTACACCTTC. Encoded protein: CASSLGGYGYTF. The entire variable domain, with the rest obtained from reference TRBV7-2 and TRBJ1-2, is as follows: GAGVSQSPSNKVTEKGKDVELRCDPISGHTALYWYRQSLGQGLEFLIYFQGNSAPDKSGLPSDRFSAERTGGSVSTLTIQRTQQEDSAVYLCASSLGGYGYTFGSGTRLTVV.

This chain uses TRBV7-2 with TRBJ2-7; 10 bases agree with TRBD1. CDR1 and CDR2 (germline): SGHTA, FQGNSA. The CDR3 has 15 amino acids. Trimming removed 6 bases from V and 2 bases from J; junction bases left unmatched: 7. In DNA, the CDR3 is TGTGCCAGCAGTAAAACCGGGACAGGGGCCTACGAGCAGTACTTC. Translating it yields CASSKTGTGAYEQYF.

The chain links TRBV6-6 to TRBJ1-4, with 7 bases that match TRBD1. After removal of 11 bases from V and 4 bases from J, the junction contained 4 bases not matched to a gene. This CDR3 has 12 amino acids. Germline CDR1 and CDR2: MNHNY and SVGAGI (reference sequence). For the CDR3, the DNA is TGTGCCTCCGGGACAGTTAATGAAAAACTGTTTTTT. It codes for CASGTVNEKLFF.

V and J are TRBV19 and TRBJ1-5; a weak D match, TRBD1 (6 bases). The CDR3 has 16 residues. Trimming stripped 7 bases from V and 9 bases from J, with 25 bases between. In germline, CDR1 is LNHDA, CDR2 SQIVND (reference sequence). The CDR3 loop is CASTARGRGGDRPQHF. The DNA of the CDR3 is TGTGCCAGTACGGCGCGGGGGCGAGGCGGCGATAGGCCCCAGCATTTT.

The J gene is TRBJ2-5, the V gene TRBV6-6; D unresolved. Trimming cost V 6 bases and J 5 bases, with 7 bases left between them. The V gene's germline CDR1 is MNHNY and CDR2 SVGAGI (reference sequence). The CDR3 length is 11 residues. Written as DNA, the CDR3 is TGTGCCAGCAGCCCCCGTGAGACCCAGTACTTC. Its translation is CASSPRETQYF.

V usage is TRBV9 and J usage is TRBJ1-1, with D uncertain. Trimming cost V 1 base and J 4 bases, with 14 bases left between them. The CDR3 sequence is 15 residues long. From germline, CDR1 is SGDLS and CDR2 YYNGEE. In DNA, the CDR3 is TGTGCCAGCAGCGTACTTATGGAGGCGAGCACTGAAGCTTTCTTT. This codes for CASSVLMEASTEAFF.

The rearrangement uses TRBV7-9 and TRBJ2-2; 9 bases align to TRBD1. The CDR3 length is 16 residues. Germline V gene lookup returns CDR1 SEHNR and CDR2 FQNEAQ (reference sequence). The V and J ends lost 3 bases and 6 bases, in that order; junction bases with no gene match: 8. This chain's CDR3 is CASSFSGTGMAGELFF. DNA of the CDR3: TGTGCCAGCAGCTTCTCCGGGACAGGGATGGCCGGGGAGCTGTTTTTT.

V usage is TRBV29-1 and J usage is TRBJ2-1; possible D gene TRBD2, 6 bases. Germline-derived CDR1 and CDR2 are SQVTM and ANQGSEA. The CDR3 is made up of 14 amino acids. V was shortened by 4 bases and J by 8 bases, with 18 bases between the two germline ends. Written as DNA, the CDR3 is TGCAGCGTTGTCGTGGCAGGAGGGATCGATGAGCAGTTCTTC. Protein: CSVVVAGGIDEQFF.

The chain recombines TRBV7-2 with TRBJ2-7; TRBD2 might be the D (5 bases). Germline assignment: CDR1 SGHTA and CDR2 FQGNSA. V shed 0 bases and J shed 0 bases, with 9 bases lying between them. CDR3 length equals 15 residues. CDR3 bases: TGTGCCAGCAGCTTAGCGCCCGGGGACTCCTACGAGCAGTACTTC. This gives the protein CASSLAPGDSYEQYF.

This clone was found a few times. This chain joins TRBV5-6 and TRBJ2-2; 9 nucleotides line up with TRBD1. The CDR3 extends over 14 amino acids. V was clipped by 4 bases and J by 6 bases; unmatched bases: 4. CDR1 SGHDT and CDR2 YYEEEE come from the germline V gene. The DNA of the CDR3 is TGTGCCAGCAGCCACAGACAGGGGGCCGGGGAGCTGTTTTTT. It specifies CASSHRQGAGELFF.

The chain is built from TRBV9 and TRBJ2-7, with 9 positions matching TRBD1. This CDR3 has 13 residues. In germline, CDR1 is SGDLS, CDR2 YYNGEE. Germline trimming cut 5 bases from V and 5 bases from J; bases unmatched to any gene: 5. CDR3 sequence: CASSGTGPNEQYF. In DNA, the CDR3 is TGTGCCAGCAGTGGGACAGGGCCCAACGAGCAGTACTTC.

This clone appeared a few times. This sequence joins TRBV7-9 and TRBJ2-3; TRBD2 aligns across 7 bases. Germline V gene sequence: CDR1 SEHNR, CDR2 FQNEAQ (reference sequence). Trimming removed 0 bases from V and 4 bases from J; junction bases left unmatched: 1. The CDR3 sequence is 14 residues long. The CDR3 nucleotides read TGTGCCAGCAGCTTAGCGGGGGGGGCAGATACGCAGTATTTT. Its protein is CASSLAGGADTQYF.

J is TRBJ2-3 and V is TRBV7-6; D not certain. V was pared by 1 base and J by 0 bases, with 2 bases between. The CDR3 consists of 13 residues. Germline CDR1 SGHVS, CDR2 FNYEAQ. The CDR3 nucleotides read TGTGCCAGCAGCTTAGTAAGCACAGATACGCAGTATTTT. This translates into CASSLVSTDTQYF. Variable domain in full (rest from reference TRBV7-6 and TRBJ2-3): GAGVSQSPRYKVTKRGQDVALRCDPISGHVSLYWYRQALGQGPEFLTYFNYEAQQDKSGLPNDRFSAERPEGSISTLTIQRTEQRDSAMYRCASSLVSTDTQYFGPGTRLTVL.

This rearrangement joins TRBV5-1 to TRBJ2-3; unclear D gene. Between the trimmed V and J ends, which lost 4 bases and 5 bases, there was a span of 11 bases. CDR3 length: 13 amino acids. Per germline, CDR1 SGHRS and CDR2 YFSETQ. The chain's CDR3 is CASSPSSGDTQYF. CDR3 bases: TGCGCCAGCAGCCCGTCGAGTGGAGATACGCAGTATTTT.

The DNA of the CDR3 is TGTGCCAGCAGATTTAGAGGAGGCTCCTACAATGAGCAGTTCTTC. Amino acid sequence: CASRFRGGSYNEQFF. This rearrangement joins TRBV2 to TRBJ2-1, with TRBD2 as a possible D gene (5 bases). The V end lost 6 bases, the J end lost 0 bases, and 12 bases lay between the germline ends. This CDR3 is 15 amino acids long. In germline, CDR1 is SNHLY, CDR2 FYNNEI.

CDR3 loop: CASSIGAMNTEAFF. CDR3 coding DNA: TGTGCCAGTAGTATAGGTGCTATGAACACTGAAGCTTTCTTT. The V gene is TRBV19, the J gene TRBJ1-1, with unresolved D. The germline CDR1 and CDR2 sequences are LNHDA and SQIVND (reference sequence). V shed 1 base and J shed 0 bases, with 6 bases lying between them. This CDR3 has 14 residues.

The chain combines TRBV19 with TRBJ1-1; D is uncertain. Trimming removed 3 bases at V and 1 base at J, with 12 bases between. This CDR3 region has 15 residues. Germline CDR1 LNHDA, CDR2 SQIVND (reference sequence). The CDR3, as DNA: TGTGCCAGTAGTATGTTTAACAGACGGAACACTGAAGCTTTCTTT. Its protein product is CASSMFNRRNTEAFF.

The CDR3 loop reads CASSLERGPSEDGYTF. CDR3 coding DNA: TGCGCCAGCAGCTTGGAGCGGGGACCGTCGGAGGATGGCTACACCTTC. V and J are TRBV5-1 and TRBJ1-2; TRBD1 might be the D (5 bases). Per germline, CDR1 SGHRS and CDR2 YFSETQ. This CDR3 region has 16 residues. The ends were cut back, 0 bases at V and 6 bases at J, with 18 bases in the middle.

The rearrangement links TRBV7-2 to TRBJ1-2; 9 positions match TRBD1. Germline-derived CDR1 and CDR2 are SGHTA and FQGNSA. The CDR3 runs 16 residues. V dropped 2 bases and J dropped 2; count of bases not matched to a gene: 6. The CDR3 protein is CASSLSGTGRNYGYTF. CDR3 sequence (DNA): TGTGCCAGCAGCTTATCTGGGACAGGGAGGAACTATGGCTACACCTTC.

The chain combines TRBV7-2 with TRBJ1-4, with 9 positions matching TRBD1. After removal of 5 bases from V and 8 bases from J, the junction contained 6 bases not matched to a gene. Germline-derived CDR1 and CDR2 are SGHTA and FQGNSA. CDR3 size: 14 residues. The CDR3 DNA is TGTGCCAGCAGCCCGGGACAGGGAAGGGAAAAACTGTTTTTT. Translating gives CASSPGQGREKLFF.

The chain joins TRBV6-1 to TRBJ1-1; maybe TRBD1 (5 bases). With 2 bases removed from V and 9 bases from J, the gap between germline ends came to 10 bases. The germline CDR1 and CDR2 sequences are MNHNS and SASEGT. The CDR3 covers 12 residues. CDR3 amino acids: CASSERQGKAFF. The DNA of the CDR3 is TGTGCCAGCAGTGAAAGGCAGGGAAAAGCTTTCTTT.

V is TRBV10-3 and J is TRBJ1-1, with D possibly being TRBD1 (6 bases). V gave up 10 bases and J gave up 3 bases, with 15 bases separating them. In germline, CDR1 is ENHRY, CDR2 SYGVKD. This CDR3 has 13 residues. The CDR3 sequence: CATRGAGYTEAFF. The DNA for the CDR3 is TGTGCCACACGGGGGGCAGGTTACACTGAAGCTTTCTTT.

The CDR3 DNA reads as TGTGCCACCAGCCGATCCCAGGGACTAGCGGGGGGCGCCAAGCGAACAGATACGCAGTATTTT. It is translated as CATSRSQGLAGGAKRTDTQYF. The V call is TRBV15, the J call TRBJ2-3; 15 nucleotides agree with TRBD2. The CDR3 length is 21 residues. Per germline, CDR1 LNHNV and CDR2 YYDKDF (reference sequence). V gave up 5 bases and J gave up 3 bases; unmatched junction bases: 18.

In DNA, the CDR3 is TGTGCCAGCAGTTTGCCAGGGTCTAACTATGGCTACACCTTC. Translated: CASSLPGSNYGYTF. The V gene is TRBV28, the J gene TRBJ1-2; possibly TRBD1 for D (5 bases). The CDR3 consists of 14 residues. V lost 3 bases to trimming and J lost 0 bases, with 8 bases between them. CDR1 and CDR2 (germline): MDHEN, SYDVKM.

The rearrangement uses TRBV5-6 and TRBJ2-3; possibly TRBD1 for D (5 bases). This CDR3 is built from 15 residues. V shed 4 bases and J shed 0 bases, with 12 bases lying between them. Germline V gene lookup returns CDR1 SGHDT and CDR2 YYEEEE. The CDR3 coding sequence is TGTGCCAGCAGCCGCCGACAGCTTAGCACAGATACGCAGTATTTT. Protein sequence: CASSRRQLSTDTQYF.